This TCR beta chain was sequenced for a study of vaccination effects on CD4 cells after COVID-19. Background on the study: Antigen-specific CD4+ T cells expanded by the ViraFEST assay with viral peptide pools were then sequenced.

Following 10 days of culture, CD4+ T cells were isolated. Every participant took two doses of the BNT162b2 or mRNA-1273 vaccine. IL-2 medium supplanted half the medium on days 3 and 7. Profiling relied on immunoSEQ multiplex PCR, and the TCRdb table lists in-frame clones only, not all of them. The table includes approximately 66,000 clones, roughly 80% detected once. Findings of the study overall: Marked clonal contraction was seen in infection- and vaccine-induced clones late after vaccination.

The CDR3 loop spans 12 amino acids. The trim removed 6 bases at V and 8 bases at J, leaving 6 bases unmatched. Germline V gene lookup returns CDR1 SQVTM and CDR2 ANQGSEA. In regard to this clone: The antigen is undetermined.

This chain connects TRBV29-1 to TRBJ1-4; the match to TRBD1 covers 7 bases. The TCR comes from a human donor who received a COVID-19 vaccine. Material: CD4+ T cells from PBMCs cultured without peptide, obtained after COVID-19 vaccination. CDR3: CSVRQGREKLFF. CDR3 DNA: TGCAGCGTCCGACAGGGTCGGGAAAAACTGTTTTTT. Supplemented by reference TRBV29-1 and TRBJ1-4, the full variable domain reads SAVISQKPSRDICQRGTSLTIQCQVDSQVTMMFWYRQQPGQSLTLIATANQGSEATYESGFVIDKFPISRPNLTFSTLTVSNMSPEDSSIYLCSVRQGREKLFFGSGTQLSVL.